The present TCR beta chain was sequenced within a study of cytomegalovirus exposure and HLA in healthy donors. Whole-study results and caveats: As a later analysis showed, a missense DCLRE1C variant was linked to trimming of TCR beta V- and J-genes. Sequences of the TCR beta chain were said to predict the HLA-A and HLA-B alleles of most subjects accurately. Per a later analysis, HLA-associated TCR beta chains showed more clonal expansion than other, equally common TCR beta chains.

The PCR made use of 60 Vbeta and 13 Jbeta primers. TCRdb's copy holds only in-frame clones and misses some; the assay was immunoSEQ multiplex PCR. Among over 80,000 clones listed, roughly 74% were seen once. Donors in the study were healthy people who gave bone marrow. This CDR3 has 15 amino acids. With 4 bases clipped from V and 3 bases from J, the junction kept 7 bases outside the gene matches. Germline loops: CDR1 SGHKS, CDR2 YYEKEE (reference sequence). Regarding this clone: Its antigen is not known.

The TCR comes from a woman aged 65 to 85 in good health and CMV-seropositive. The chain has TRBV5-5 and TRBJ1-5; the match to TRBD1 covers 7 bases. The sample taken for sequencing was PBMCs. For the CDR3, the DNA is TGTGCCAGCAGCCCGCAGGGGGTTGACAATCAGCCCCAGCATTTT. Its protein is CASSPQGVDNQPQHF.